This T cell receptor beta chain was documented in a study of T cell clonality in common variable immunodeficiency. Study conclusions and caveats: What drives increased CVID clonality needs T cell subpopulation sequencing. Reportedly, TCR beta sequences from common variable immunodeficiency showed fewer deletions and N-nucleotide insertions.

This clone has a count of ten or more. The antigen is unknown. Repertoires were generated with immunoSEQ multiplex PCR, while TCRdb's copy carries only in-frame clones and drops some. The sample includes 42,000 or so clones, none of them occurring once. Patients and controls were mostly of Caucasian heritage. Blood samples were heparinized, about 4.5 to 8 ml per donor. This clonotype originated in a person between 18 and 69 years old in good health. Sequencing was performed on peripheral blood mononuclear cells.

This CDR3 is CASSLSGSVGEKLFF. The DNA read from the CDR3 is TGTGCCAGCAGTTTAAGCGGCAGTGTGGGTGAAAAA. The chain carries TRBV28 and TRBJ1-4, with D hard to call. With the read ending 3 residues before the CDR3 end, the germline J gene is used to fill in that end. CDR1 and CDR2 from the germline V gene are MDHEN and SYDVKM. Trimming took off 2 bases at V and 7 bases at J, with 14 bases between the two ends. The CDR3 length is 15 residues.